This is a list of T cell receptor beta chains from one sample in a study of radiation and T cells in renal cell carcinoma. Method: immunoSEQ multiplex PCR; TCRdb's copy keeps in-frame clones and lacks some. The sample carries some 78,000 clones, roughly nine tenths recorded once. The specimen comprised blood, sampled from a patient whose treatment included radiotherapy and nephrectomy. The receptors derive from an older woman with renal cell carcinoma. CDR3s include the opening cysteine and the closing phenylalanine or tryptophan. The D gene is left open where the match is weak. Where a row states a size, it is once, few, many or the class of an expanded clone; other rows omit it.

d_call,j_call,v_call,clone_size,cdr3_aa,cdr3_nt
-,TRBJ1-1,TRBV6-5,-,CASSYSGHPNTEAFF,TGTGCCAGCAGTTACTCGGGACACCCGAACACTGAAGCTTTCTTT
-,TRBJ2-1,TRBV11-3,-,CASSAGQSYNEQFF,TGTGCCAGCAGCGCGGGACAGTCCTACAATGAGCAGTTCTTC
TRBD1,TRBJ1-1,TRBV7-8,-,CASSVPRGQGTEAFF,TGTGCCAGCAGCGTGCCCAGGGGGCAAGGGACTGAAGCTTTCTTT
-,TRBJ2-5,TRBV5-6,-,CASSRVTDETQYF,TGTGCCAGCAGCCGAGTTACGGATGAGACCCAGTACTTC
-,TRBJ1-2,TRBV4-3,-,CASSPGHLTNYGYTF,TGCGCCAGCAGCCCAGGACACCTTACTAACTATGGCTACACCTTC
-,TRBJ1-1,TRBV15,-,CATSRDLQGNTEAFF,TGTGCCACCAGCAGGGACCTACAGGGGAACACTGAAGCTTTCTTT
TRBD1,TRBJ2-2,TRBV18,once,CASSPSRTGGYTGELFF,TGTGCCAGCTCACCGTCTCGGACAGGGGGCTACACCGGGGAGCTGTTTTTT
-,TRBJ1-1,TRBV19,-,CASSILRGMSTEAFF,TGTGCCAGTAGTATCCTAAGGGGAATGAGCACTGAAGCTTTCTTT
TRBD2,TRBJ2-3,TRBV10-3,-,CAISGLAGGPSTDTQYF,TGTGCCATCAGCGGACTAGCGGGGGGGCCTAGCACAGATACGCAGTATTTT
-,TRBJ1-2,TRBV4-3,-,CASSQEAGAANYGYTF,TGCGCCAGCAGCCAAGAGGCAGGGGCGGCTAACTATGGCTACACCTTC
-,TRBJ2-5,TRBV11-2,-,CASSPSRETQYF,TGTGCCAGCAGCCCCAGTAGGGAGACCCAGTACTTC
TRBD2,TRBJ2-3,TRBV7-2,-,CASTGGGSPDTQYF,TGTGCCAGCACGGGCGGGGGTTCGCCAGATACGCAGTATTTT
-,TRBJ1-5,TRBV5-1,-,CASSLVGITPGGNQPQHF,TGCGCCAGCAGCTTGGTAGGCATCACCCCCGGGGGCAATCAGCCCCAGCATTTT
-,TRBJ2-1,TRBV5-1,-,CASSLVQGDEQFF,TGCGCCAGCAGCTTGGTCCAGGGCGATGAGCAGTTCTTC
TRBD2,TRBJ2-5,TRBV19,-,CASSIASGGLGETQYF,TGTGCCAGTAGTATAGCCAGCGGGGGGCTCGGAGAGACCCAGTACTTC
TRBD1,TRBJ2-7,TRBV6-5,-,CASSAGDRPYEQYF,TGTGCCAGCAGTGCCGGGGACAGGCCCTACGAGCAGTACTTC
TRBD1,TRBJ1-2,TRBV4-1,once,CASSAQGDGYTF,TGCGCCAGCAGCGCGCAGGGGGATGGCTACACCTTC
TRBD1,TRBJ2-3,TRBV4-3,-,CASSTRRTGTTDTQYF,TGCGCCAGCAGCACCCGCAGGACAGGGACGACAGATACGCAGTATTTT
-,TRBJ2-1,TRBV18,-,CASSPRGDEQFF,TGTGCCAGCTCACCACGGGGGGATGAGCAGTTCTTC
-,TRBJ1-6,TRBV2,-,CASKAGGPNSPLHF,TGTGCCAGCAAAGCGGGGGGCCCGAATTCACCCCTCCACTTT
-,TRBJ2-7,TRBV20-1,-,CSARSQYEQYF,TGCAGTGCGCGATCACAGTACGAGCAGTACTTC
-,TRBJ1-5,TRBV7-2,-,CASSLGRGSNMGNQPQHF,TGTGCCAGCAGCTTAGGCAGGGGTTCAAATATGGGCAATCAGCCCCAGCATTTT
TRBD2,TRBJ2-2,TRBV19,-,CASSMEGLAGTGELFF,TGTGCCAGTAGTATGGAGGGACTAGCGGGCACCGGGGAGCTGTTTTTT
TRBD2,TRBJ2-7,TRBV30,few,CAGTIDVGLAGGHEQYF,TGTGCTGGAACAATTGACGTCGGGCTAGCGGGGGGCCACGAGCAGTACTTC
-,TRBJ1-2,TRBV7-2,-,CASSQGRGPNYGYTF,TGTGCCAGCAGCCAAGGTCGGGGTCCTAACTATGGCTACACCTTC
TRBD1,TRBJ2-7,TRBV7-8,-,CASSRDRAGYEQYF,TGTGCCAGCAGCAGGGACAGGGCGGGCTACGAGCAGTACTTC
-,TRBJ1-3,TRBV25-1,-,CASSMQSSGNTIYF,TGTGCCAGCAGTATGCAGAGCTCTGGAAACACCATATATTTT
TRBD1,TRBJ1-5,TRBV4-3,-,CASSQFLAGGILHSNQPQHF,TGCGCCAGCAGCCAATTCCTGGCAGGGGGCATCCTACATAGCAATCAGCCCCAGCATTTT
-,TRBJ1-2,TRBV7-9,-,CASSLDGFGYTF,TGTGCCAGCAGCTTAGATGGTTTTGGCTACACCTTC
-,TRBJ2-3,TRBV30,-,CAWSVAAPSTDTQYF,TGTGCCTGGAGTGTAGCCGCACCTAGCACAGATACGCAGTATTTT
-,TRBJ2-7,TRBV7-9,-,CASSFSGNYEQYF,TGTGCCAGCAGCTTTTCAGGGAACTACGAGCAGTACTTC
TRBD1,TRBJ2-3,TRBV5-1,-,CASSLVQGVIDTQYF,TGCGCCAGCAGCTTGGTCCAGGGGGTGATAGATACGCAGTATTTT
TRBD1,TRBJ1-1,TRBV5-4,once,CASSLGTGRTEAFF,TGTGCCAGCAGCTTGGGGACAGGGAGGACTGAAGCTTTCTTT
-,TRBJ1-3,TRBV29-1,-,CSVGLGHSGNTIYF,TGCAGCGTTGGGCTCGGCCACTCTGGAAACACCATATATTTT
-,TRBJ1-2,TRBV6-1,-,CASSSGLGYGYTF,TGTGCCAGCAGTTCTGGGCTTGGGTATGGCTACACCTTC
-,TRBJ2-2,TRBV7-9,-,CASSLGGTSNTGELFF,TGTGCCAGCAGCTTAGGGGGGACTTCGAACACCGGGGAGCTGTTTTTT
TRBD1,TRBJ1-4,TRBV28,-,CASSPQGKANEKLFF,TGTGCCAGCAGCCCACAGGGGAAGGCTAATGAAAAACTGTTTTTT
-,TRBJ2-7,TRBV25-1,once,CASTGQRGEQYF,TGTGCCAGCACTGGACAGCGGGGCGAGCAGTACTTC
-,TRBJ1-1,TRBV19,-,CASSLGPAEAFF,TGTGCCAGTAGCCTTGGCCCCGCTGAAGCTTTCTTT
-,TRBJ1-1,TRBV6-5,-,CASRGRLRGYAEAFF,TGTGCCAGCAGGGGGAGACTGCGAGGGTACGCTGAAGCTTTCTTT
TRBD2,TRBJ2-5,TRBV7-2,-,CASSSGGVAETQYF,TGTGCCAGCAGTTCCGGGGGGGTCGCAGAGACCCAGTACTTC
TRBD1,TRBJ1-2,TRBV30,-,CAWAGQGYDGYTF,TGTGCCTGGGCAGGACAGGGGTACGATGGCTACACCTTC
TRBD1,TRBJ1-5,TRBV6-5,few,CASSLGTGGQPQHF,TGTGCCAGCAGCCTCGGGACAGGGGGTCAGCCCCAGCATTTT
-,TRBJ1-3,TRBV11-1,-,CASSLQRTSGNTIYF,TGTGCCAGCAGCTTACAAAGGACCTCTGGAAACACCATATATTTT
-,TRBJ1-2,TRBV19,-,CATLTGGNYGYTF,TGTGCCACCCTGACGGGCGGGAACTATGGCTACACCTTC
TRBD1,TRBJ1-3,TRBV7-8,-,CASSLGGAGGNTIYF,TGTGCCAGCAGCTTAGGAGGGGCAGGGGGCAACACCATATATTTT
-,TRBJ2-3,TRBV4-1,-,CASSQEASSTDTQYF,TGCGCCAGCAGCCAAGAAGCCTCCAGCACAGATACGCAGTATTTT
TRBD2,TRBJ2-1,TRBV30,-,CAWMGTSGNEQFF,TGTGCCTGGATGGGGACTAGCGGGAATGAGCAGTTCTTC
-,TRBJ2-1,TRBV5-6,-,CASSLAGVGEQFF,TGTGCCAGCAGCTTAGCCGGGGTCGGTGAGCAGTTCTTC
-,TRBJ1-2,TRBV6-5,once,CASVRRGTNYGYTF,TGTGCCAGCGTTCGAAGAGGTACTAACTATGGCTACACCTTC
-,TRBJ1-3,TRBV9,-,CASSYPRTASGNTIYF,TGTGCCAGCAGCTACCCTCGGACAGCCTCTGGAAACACCATATATTTT
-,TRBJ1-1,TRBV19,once,CASSIVGSNTEAFF,TGTGCCAGTAGTATAGTCGGCAGTAACACTGAAGCTTTCTTT
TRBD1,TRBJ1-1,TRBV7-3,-,CASRTGQGNTEAFF,TGTGCCAGCAGAACGGGACAGGGAAACACTGAAGCTTTCTTT